The rows below give T cell receptor beta chains drawn from one sample of a study of control samples from healthy donors and cancer patients. Profiled with immunoSEQ multiplex PCR; TCRdb holds only in-frame clones, not every one. The sample lists about 150,000 clones, 80% to 95% occurring once. Sequencing was done on a sample of blood. The receptors derive from a woman aged 25 to 39 in good health. Both conserved end residues are part of each CDR3. The D gene is left open where the match is weak. Part of the rows lack a size; the others show once, few, many or a class for expanded clones.

length,size,D,V,J,DNA,CDR3
15,-,-,TRBV19,TRBJ1-4,TGTGCCAGCAAAAGGACGGGTGCGACTAATGAAAAACTGTTTTTT,CASKRTGATNEKLFF
13,-,-,TRBV19,TRBJ1-1,TGTGCCAGTAGCCCCTGGGGGGAGACTGAAGCTTTCTTT,CASSPWGETEAFF
14,-,-,TRBV11-3,TRBJ2-1,TGTGCCAGCAGCTTAGGGGGGAGCGTAAATGAGCAGTTCTTC,CASSLGGSVNEQFF
17,-,TRBD1,TRBV15,TRBJ2-6,TGTGCCACCAGTGCGGACAGGGTAGGATCTGGGGCCAACGTCCTGACTTTC,CATSADRVGSGANVLTF
18,-,-,TRBV3-1/TRBV3-2,TRBJ2-3,TGTGCCAGCAGCCAAGATCTTTATACCTTTCTCCCAACAGATACGCAGTATTTT,CASSQDLYTFLPTDTQYF
12,-,-,TRBV27,TRBJ2-5,TGTGCCAGCAGTTCTGGAAAAGAGACCCAGTACTTC,CASSSGKETQYF
13,-,-,TRBV7-2,TRBJ2-5,TGTGCCAGCAGCTGGAGGGACGAAGAGACCCAGTACTTC,CASSWRDEETQYF
15,-,TRBD1,TRBV2,TRBJ1-4,TGTGCCAGCAGCAAGACAGGGGGTGGCCCCGAAAAACTGTTTTTT,CASSKTGGGPEKLFF
13,once,TRBD1,TRBV29-1,TRBJ2-7,TGCAGCGTTGGAACAGGGGAGTACTACGAGCAGTACTTC,CSVGTGEYYEQYF
14,few,TRBD1,TRBV6-5,TRBJ1-4,TGTGCCAGCACCAAGGACAGGGTAAATGAAAAACTGTTTTTT,CASTKDRVNEKLFF
15,once,-,TRBV28,TRBJ1-3,TGTGCCAGCAGTCCCCGGGCCGTGAGGGGAAACACCATATATTTT,CASSPRAVRGNTIYF
13,-,-,TRBV28,TRBJ2-2,TGTGCCAGCAGTCCGGTGAACACCGGGGAGCTGTTTTTT,CASSPVNTGELFF
12,-,-,TRBV24-1,TRBJ2-7,TGTGCCACCAGTGATTCGAAGAGCGAGCAGTACTTC,CATSDSKSEQYF
18,-,TRBD2,TRBV28,TRBJ2-1,TGTGCCAGCAGTTTTAAGCGGGGGGGGTACAATGAATTCGGTGAGCAGTTCTTC,CASSFKRGGYNEFGEQFF
15,-,-,TRBV9,TRBJ2-3,TGTGCCAGCAGCGTATCCGGGATCAGCACAGATACGCAGTATTTT,CASSVSGISTDTQYF
15,-,TRBD2,TRBV19,TRBJ2-2,TGTGCCAGTAGGCGGACTAGCGGGACCTCCGGGGAGCTGTTTTTT,CASRRTSGTSGELFF
10,-,-,TRBV20-1,TRBJ2-7,TGCAGAGTGCTTATTGGGGGGCAGTACTTC,CRVLIGGQYF
14,-,-,TRBV27,TRBJ2-5,TGTGCCAGCAGTTTATCTTGGGGAAGCGAGACCCAGTACTTC,CASSLSWGSETQYF
16,-,TRBD1,TRBV5-1,TRBJ2-1,TGCGCCAGCAGCTCGGGGCCGGGACAGGTGGACAATGAGCAGTTCTTC,CASSSGPGQVDNEQFF
11,-,-,TRBV7-8,TRBJ1-2,TGTGCCAGCAGCCTGCACTATGGCTACACCTTC,CASSLHYGYTF
13,-,-,TRBV6-2/TRBV6-3,TRBJ1-2,TGTGCCAGCAGTTATCCCGGGAACTATGGCTACACCTTC,CASSYPGNYGYTF
11,-,TRBD1,TRBV29-1,TRBJ1-2,TGCAGCGTTACTCTAGGGGGCGGCTACACCTTC,CSVTLGGGYTF
16,-,TRBD1,TRBV5-1,TRBJ2-5,TGCGCCAGCAGCCACCCTTACAGGGGGCGCGGAAAGACCCAGTACTTC,CASSHPYRGRGKTQYF
14,-,TRBD1,TRBV7-9,TRBJ1-3,TGTGCCAGCAGCCCGACAGGGGCTGGAAACACCATATATTTT,CASSPTGAGNTIYF
14,-,TRBD1,TRBV13,TRBJ2-7,TGTGCCAGCAGCTCGGACAGGGGCCCCTACGAGCAGTACTTC,CASSSDRGPYEQYF
13,-,TRBD2,TRBV27,TRBJ2-7,TGTGCCAGCGCGGGAGATATCCCCTACGAGCAGTACTTC,CASAGDIPYEQYF